The sequence of this T cell receptor beta chain was determined in a study of blood T cell repertoires in COVID-19. Study details: Material from acute and convalescent COVID-19 was sourced from the United States, Italy and Spain.

The ends lost 2 bases at V and 6 bases at J; junction bases unmatched: 4. Germline V lookup: CDR1 MNHNS, CDR2 SASEGT. CDR3 size: 15 residues. Only in-frame clones appear in the TCRdb table, and some are missing; sequencing was by immunoSEQ multiplex PCR. The table lists about 140,000 clones, approximately 80% of them singletons, with 1.5% to 2% in the top ten. In its sample, this clone was seen a few times. The specimen sequenced was peripheral blood. The V gene is TRBV6-1, the J gene TRBJ2-2; 9 bases align to TRBD1. This receptor was taken from a human donor in a cohort sampled during active COVID-19. For the CDR3, the DNA is TGTGCCAGCAGTGAACTGGACAGGGGACCCGGGGAGCTGTTTTTT. Its protein is CASSELDRGPGELFF.